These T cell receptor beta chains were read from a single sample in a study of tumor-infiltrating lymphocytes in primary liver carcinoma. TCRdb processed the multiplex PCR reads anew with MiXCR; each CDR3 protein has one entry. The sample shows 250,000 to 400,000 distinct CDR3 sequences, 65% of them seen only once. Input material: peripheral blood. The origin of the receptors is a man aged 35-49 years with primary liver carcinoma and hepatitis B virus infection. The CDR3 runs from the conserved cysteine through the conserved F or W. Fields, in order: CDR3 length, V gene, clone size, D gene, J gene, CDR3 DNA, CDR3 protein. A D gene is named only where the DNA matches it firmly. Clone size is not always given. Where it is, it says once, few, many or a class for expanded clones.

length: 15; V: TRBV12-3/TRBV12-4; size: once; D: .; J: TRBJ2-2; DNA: TGTGCCAGCAGTCTCCGGGGGTGGAAGGGCGGGGAGCTATTTTTT; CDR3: CASSLRGWKGGELFF
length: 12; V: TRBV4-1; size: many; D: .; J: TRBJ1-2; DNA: TGCGCCAGCAGCCAGACAGGTGGTGGCTACACCTTC; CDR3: CASSQTGGGYTF
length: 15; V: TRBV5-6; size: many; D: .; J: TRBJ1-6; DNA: TGTGCCAGCAGCTTTCGTACAGGCCGTGGTTCACCCCTCCACTTT; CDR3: CASSFRTGRGSPLHF
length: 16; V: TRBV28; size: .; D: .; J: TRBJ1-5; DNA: TGTACCAGCAGTTTAGTCTCGAGAAATAGCAATCAGCCCCAGCATTTT; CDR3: CTSSLVSRNSNQPQHF
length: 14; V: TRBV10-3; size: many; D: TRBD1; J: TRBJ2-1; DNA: TGTGCCATCAGGGCCGGGACAGGGGTCAATGAGCAGTTCTTC; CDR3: CAIRAGTGVNEQFF
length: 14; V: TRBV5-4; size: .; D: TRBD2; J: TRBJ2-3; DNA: TGTGCCAGCAGCCTGACTAGCGGGTGGGATACGCAGTATTTT; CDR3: CASSLTSGWDTQYF
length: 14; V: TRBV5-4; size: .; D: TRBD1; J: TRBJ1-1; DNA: TGTGCCAGCAGCACAGGGACAGGGGGATCTGAAACTTTCTTT; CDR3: CASSTGTGGSETFF
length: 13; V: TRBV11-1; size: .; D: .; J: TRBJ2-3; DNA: TGTGCCAGCAGCTTAGACCAGGAAGACGCACAGTATTTT; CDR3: CASSLDQEDAQYF
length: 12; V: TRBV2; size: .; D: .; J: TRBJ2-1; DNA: TGTGCCAGCAGTGGGGCAAACAATGAGCAGTTCTTC; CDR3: CASSGANNEQFF
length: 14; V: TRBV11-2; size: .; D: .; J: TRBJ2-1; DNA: TGTGCCAATAGCTTGCCTAGCTTGGGGCATGAGCAGTTCTTC; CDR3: CANSLPSLGHEQFF
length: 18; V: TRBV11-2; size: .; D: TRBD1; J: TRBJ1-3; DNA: TGTGCCAGCAGCTTACGCGCGACGGGACAGGGATTAGGAAACACCATATATTTT; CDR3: CASSLRATGQGLGNTIYF
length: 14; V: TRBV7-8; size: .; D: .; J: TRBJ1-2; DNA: TGTGCCAGCAGCTCGGCTAGAGCCAACTATGGCTACACCTTC; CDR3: CASSSARANYGYTF
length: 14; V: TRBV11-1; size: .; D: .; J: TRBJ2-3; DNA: TGTGCCAGCGGCTTGGAAAGGAATGCGGATACGCAGTATTTT; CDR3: CASGLERNADTQYF
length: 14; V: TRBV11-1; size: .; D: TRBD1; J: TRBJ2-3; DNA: TGTACCAGCAGTTCTCAAACAGGGACAGATACGCAATATTTT; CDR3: CTSSSQTGTDTQYF
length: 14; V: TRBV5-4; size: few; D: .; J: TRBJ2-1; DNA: TGTGCCAGCAGCTTGGTATCATTCAACAATGAGCAGTTCTTC; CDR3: CASSLVSFNNEQFF
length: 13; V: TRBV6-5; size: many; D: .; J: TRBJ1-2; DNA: TGTGCCAGCAGTCCTCGAAGGGGTGGCGGCTACACCTTC; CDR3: CASSPRRGGGYTF
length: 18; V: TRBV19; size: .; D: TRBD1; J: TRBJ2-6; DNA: TGTGCCAGTAGTAGAGGGGGACAGTTCTACTCTGGGGCCAACGTCCTGACTTTC; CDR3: CASSRGGQFYSGANVLTF
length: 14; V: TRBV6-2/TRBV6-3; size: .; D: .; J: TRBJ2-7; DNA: TGTGCCAGTAAATTGACGGCCTTATACTACGAGCAGTACTTC; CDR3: CASKLTALYYEQYF
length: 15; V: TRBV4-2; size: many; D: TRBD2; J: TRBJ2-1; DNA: TGTGCCAGCAGCCAAGAAGCGGGAGAACACAATGAGCAGTTCTTC; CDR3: CASSQEAGEHNEQFF
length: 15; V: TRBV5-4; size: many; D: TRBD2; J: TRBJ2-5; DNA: TGTGCCAGCAGCTTGGCCGGGACTAGGAAAGAGACCCAGTACTTC; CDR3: CASSLAGTRKETQYF
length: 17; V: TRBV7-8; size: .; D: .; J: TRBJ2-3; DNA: TGTGCCAGCAGCTTAAGGGTAGCGCTGGGGAGCACAGGTACGCAGTATTTT; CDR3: CASSLRVALGSTGTQYF
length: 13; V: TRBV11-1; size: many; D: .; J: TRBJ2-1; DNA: TGTGCCAGCAGCCCGGTATCTTACAATGAGCAGTTCTTC; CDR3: CASSPVSYNEQFF
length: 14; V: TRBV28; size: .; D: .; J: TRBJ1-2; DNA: TGTGCCAGCAATTTGGACGGGACTAACTATGGCTACACCTTC; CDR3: CASNLDGTNYGYTF
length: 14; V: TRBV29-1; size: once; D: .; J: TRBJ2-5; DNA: TGCAGCGTCGACCTCGGTGGTAGCCGGGAGACCCAGTACTTC; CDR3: CSVDLGGSRETQYF
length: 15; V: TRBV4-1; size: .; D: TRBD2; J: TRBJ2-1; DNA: TGCGCCGGCAGCCGGCTAGCGGGAGGGGGAAATGAGCAGTTCTTC; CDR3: CAGSRLAGGGNEQFF
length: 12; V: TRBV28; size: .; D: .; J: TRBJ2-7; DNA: TGTGCCAGCAAGCGTGGCTCCTACGAGCAGTACTTC; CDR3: CASKRGSYEQYF
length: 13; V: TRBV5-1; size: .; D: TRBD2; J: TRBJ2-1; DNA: TGCGCCAGCAGGCAGCGGGAGCTAGATGAGCAGTTCTTC; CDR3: CASRQRELDEQFF
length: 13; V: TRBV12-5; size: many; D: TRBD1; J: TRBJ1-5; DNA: TGTGCTAGCCGAGACAGGGACGATCAGCCCCAGCATTTT; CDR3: CASRDRDDQPQHF
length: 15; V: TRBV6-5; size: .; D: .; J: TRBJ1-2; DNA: TGTGACAGTAATTACTCGTTGCGGGGAACCTATGGCTACACCTTC; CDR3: CDSNYSLRGTYGYTF
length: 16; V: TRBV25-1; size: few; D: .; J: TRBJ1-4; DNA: TGTGCCAGCAGTGGCAGACAGCTCGCAACTAATGAAAAACTGTTTTTT; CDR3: CASSGRQLATNEKLFF
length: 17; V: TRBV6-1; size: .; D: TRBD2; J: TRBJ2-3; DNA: TGTACCAGCAGTGAAGTAGGAGCGGGAGTCGTCCCAGATACGCAGTATTTT; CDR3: CTSSEVGAGVVPDTQYF
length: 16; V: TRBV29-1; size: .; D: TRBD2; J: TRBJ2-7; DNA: TGCAACGTTCCCGGGACTAGCGGGAATCCTAAGGACGAGCAGTACTTC; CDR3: CNVPGTSGNPKDEQYF
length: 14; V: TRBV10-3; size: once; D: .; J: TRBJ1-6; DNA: TGTGCTACCAGTGAGCAGGGTCCAAATTCACCCCTCCATTTT; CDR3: CATSEQGPNSPLHF
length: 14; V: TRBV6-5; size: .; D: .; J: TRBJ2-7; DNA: TGTGTCAGCAGTTACTCTGGGGATCAGGGCGAGCAGTACTTC; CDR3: CVSSYSGDQGEQYF
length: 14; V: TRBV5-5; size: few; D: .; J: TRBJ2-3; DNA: TGTGCCAGCGAAAGGGACGGGGCCTCAGATACGCAGTATTTT; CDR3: CASERDGASDTQYF
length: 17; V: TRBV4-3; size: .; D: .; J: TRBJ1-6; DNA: TGCGCCAGTAGCCAAGTACCAGCATGGGGAAATAATTCACCCCTCCACTTT; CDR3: CASSQVPAWGNNSPLHF
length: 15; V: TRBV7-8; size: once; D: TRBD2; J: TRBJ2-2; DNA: TGTGCCAGCTGCTTAGCAGCGGGAGCATCCGGGGAGCTGTTTTTT; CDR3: CASCLAAGASGELFF
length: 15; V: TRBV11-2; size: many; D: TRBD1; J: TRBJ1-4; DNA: TGTGCCAGCAGCCTGGGACAGACGAAATGGGCAAAACTGTTTTTT; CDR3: CASSLGQTKWAKLFF
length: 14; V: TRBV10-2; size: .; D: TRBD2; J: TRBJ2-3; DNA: TGCGCCAGCAGTGAGGCGGGAGTGGGAGATACGCAGTTTTTT; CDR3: CASSEAGVGDTQFF
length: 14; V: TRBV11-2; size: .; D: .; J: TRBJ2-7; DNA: TGTGCCAGCAGCCCACTGGGCAGTCCCTACGAGCAGTACTTC; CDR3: CASSPLGSPYEQYF
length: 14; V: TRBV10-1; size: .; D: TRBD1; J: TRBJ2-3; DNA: TGCACTAGCAGCCGGGACAGGAGCAAAGATACACAGTATTTT; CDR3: CTSSRDRSKDTQYF
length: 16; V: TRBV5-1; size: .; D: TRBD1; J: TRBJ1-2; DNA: TGCGCCAGCAGCGGGATGGGACAGGGCGATTACTATGGCTACACCTTC; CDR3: CASSGMGQGDYYGYTF
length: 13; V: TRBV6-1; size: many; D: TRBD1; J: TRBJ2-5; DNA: TGTGCCAGCGGCCGGGACAGACAAGAGACCCAGTACTTC; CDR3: CASGRDRQETQYF
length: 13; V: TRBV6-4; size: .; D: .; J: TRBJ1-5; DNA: TGTGCCAGCAGCGCGGACGGGCATCAGCCCCAGCATTTT; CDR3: CASSADGHQPQHF
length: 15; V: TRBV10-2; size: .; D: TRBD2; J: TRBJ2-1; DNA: TGCGCCAGCAGTGAGTCGAGACTAGCCGTTAATGAGCAGTTCTTC; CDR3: CASSESRLAVNEQFF
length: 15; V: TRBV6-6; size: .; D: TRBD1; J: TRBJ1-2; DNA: TGTGCCAGCAGCATTCTTGGACAGGCGAACTATGGCTACACCTTC; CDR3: CASSILGQANYGYTF
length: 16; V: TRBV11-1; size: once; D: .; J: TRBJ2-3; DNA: TGTGCCAGCATCTCCCGGGACCCTCTCCCCACAGATACGCAGTATTTT; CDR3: CASISRDPLPTDTQYF
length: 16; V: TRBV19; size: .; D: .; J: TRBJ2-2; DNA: TGTGCCAGTAGTATAGTCGGCAGGGGAAACACCGGGGAGCTGTTTTTT; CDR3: CASSIVGRGNTGELFF
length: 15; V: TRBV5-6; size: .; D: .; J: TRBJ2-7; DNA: TGTGCCAGCAGCTTGGCTCGTGGGGTCGTCTACGAGCAGTACTTC; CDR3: CASSLARGVVYEQYF
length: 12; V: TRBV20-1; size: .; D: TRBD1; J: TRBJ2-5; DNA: TGCAGTGCTAGGACAGGGTTTGAGACCCAGTACTTC; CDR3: CSARTGFETQYF
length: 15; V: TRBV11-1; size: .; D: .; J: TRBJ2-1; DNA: TGTGTCAGCAGAGGCGGACTAGGGGGGGGCAATGAGCAGTTCTTC; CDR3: CVSRGGLGGGNEQFF